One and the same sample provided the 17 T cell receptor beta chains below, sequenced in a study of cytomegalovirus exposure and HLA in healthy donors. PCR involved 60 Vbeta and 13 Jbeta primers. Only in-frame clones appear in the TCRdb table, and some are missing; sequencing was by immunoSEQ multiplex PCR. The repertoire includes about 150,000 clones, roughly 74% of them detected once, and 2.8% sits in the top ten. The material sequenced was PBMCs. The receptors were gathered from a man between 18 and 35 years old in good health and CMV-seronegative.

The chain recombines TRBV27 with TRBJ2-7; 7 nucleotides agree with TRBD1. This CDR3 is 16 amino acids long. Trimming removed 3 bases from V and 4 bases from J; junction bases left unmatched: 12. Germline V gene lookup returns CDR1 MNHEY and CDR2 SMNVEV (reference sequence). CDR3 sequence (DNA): TGTGCCAGCAGTTTTGGGCCCGGGACAGATATTTACGAGCAGTACGTC. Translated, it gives CASSFGPGTDIYEQYV.

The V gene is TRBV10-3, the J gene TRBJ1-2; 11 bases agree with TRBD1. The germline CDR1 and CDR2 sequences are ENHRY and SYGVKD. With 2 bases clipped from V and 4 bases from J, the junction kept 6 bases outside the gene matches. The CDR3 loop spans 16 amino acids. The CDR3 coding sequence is TGTGCCATCAGTGAGCCGGGGACAGGGGGTAGCTATGGCTACACCTTC. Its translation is CAISEPGTGGSYGYTF.

Here the CDR3 reads CASSFGQVYEQYF. As DNA, the CDR3 is TGTGCCAGCAGCTTTGGACAGGTCTACGAGCAGTACTTC. V and J are TRBV7-9 and TRBJ2-7, with 7 bases aligning to TRBD1. The V gene's germline CDR1 is SEHNR and CDR2 FQNEAQ (reference sequence). The V gene end was trimmed by 3 bases and the J gene end by 3 bases; junction bases not matched to a gene: 2. This CDR3 has 13 amino acids. The whole variable domain, remainder taken from reference TRBV7-9 and TRBJ2-7, is DTGVSQNPRHKITKRGQNVTFRCDPISEHNRLYWYRQTLGQGPEFLTYFQNEAQLEKSRLLSDRFSAERPKGSFSTLEIQRTEQGDSAMYLCASSFGQVYEQYFGPGTRLTVT.

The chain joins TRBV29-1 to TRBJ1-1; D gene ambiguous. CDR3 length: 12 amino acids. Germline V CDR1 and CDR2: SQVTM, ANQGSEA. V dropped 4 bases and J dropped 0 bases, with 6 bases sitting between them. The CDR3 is CSVVVVNTEAFF. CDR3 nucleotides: TGCAGCGTTGTAGTGGTGAACACTGAAGCTTTCTTT.

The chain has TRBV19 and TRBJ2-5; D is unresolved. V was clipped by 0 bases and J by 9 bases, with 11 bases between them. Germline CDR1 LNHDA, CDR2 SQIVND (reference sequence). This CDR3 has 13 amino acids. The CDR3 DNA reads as TGTGCCAGTAGTATAGATCGGTCCGTTGCCCAGTACTTC. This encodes CASSIDRSVAQYF.

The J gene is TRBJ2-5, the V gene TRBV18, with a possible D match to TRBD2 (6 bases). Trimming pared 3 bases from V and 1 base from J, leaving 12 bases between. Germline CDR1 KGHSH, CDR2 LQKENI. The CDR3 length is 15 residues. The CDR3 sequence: CASSPGGSFQETQYF. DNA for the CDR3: TGTGCCAGCTCACCGGGGGGATCATTCCAAGAGACCCAGTACTTC.

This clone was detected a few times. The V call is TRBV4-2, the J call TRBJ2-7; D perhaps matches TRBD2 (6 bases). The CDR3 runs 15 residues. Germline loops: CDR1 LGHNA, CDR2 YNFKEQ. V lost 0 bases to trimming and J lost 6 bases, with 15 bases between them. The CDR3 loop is CASSQDHVSSGEQYF. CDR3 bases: TGTGCCAGCAGCCAAGATCATGTTAGTAGCGGCGAGCAGTACTTC.

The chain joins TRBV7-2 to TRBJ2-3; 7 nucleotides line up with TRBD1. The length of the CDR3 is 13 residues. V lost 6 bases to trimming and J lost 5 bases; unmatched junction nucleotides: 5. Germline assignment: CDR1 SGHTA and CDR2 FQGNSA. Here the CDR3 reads CASSFDRVDTQYF. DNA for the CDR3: TGTGCCAGCAGTTTTGACAGGGTAGATACGCAGTATTTT.

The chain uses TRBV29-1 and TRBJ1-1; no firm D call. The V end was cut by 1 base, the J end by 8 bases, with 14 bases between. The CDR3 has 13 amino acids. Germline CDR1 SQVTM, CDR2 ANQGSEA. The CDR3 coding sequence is TGCAGCGTTGAAGTACGGGCCGCGGGGGAAGCTTTCTTT. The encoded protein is CSVEVRAAGEAFF.

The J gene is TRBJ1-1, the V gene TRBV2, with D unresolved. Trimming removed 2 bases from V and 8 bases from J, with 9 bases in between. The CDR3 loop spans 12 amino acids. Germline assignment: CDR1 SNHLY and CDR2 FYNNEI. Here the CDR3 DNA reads TGTGCCAGCAGTGAATCGACGGAGGAAGCTTTCTTT. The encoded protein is CASSESTEEAFF.

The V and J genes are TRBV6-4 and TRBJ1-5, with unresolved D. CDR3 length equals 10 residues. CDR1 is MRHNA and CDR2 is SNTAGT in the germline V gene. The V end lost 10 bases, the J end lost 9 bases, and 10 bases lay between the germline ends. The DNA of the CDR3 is TGTGCCAATACTAAAGGGCCCCAGCATTTT. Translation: CANTKGPQHF.

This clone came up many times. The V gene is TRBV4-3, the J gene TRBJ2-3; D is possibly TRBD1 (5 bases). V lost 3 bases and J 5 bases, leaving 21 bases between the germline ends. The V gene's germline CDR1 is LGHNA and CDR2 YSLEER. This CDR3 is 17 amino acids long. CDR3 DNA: TGCGCCAGCAGCCAGGATAGGGGCAGGGTGAATGGAGATACGCAGTATTTT. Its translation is CASSQDRGRVNGDTQYF.

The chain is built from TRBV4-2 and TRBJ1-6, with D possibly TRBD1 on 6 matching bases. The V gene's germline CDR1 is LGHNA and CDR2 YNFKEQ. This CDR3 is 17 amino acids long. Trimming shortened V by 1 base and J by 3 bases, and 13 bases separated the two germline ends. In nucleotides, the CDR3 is TGTGCCAGCAGCCAAGCATGGGGGCCAGTCTATAATTCACCCCTCCACTTT. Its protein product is CASSQAWGPVYNSPLHF.

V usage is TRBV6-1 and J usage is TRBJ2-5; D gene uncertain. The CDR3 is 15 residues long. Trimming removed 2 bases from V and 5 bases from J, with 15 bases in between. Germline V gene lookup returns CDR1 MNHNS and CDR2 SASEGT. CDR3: CASSEWPPGSETQYF. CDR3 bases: TGTGCCAGCAGTGAATGGCCTCCCGGGTCGGAGACCCAGTACTTC.

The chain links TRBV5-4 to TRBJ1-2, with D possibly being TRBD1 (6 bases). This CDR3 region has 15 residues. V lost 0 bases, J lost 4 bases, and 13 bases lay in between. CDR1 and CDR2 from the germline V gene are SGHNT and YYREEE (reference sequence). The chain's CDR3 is CASSLAEAGAYGYTF. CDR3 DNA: TGTGCCAGCAGCTTGGCCGAAGCAGGGGCCTATGGCTACACCTTC.

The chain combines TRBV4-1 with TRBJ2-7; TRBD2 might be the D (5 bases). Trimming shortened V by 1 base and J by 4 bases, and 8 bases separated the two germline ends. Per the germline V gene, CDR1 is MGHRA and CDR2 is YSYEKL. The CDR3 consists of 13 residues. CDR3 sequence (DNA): TGCGCCAGCAGCCAAGGGCCGGGGTACGAGCAGTACGTC. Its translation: CASSQGPGYEQYV.

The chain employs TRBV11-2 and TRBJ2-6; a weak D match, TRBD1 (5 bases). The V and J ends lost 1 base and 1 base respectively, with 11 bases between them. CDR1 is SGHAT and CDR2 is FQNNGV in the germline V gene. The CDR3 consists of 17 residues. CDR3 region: CASSLGQLLSGANVLTF. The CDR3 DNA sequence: TGTGCCAGCAGCTTAGGACAGTTACTTTCTGGGGCCAACGTCCTGACTTTC.